This TCR beta chain was sequenced in a study of blood T cell repertoires in COVID-19. Study in general: The study drew acute and convalescent COVID-19 samples from the United States, Italy and Spain.

V gave up 5 bases and J gave up 5 bases; unmatched junction bases: 6. This CDR3 has 15 amino acids. CDR1 and CDR2 from the germline V gene are MNHEY and SVGAGI. Authors' analysis steps: Reference gene primer amplification yielded estimated nucleated cell counts. Assay used: immunoSEQ multiplex PCR; TCRdb lists only in-frame clones, some missing. V and J calls and clone size are given by that table; D and trimming were obtained from the DNA. In the table there are about 250,000 clones, 80% to 95% of which are singletons. This clone appeared once. The TCR was taken from a man aged 25-45 years with COVID-19, enrolled during active disease. V is TRBV6-5 and J is TRBJ2-3, with 11 positions matching TRBD2. The sequencing sample was made of peripheral blood. The CDR3 spells CASSNSGGAVDTQYF. The CDR3 DNA reads as TGTGCCAGCAGTAATAGCGGGGGGGCGGTAGATACGCAGTATTTT.